This T cell receptor (beta chain) came from a study of memory CD4+ T cells and cytomegalovirus serostatus. Study in general: This sample comes from healthy Belgian adults, under 10 CMV seropositive, under 25 seronegative. Study findings and constraints: The CMV-associated TCR signature appears largely within the CD4+ memory repertoire.

The sort gate was single viable CD3+CD4+CD8-CD45RO+ cells for memory CD4+ T cells. Serostatus was set by detecting CMV pp150, pp28, p38, p52 IgG. CD4+ T cells were isolated by positive magnetic selection. The assay was immunoSEQ multiplex PCR, and TCRdb's table has in-frame clones only and misses some. The sample consists of just under 65,000 clones, roughly three quarters of them appearing once. This clone was recorded a few times. Its antigen is currently unknown. The CDR3 sequence is 15 residues long. CDR1 and CDR2 from the germline V gene are SGHTA and FQGNSA. Trimming cost V 3 bases and J 5 bases; bases outside gene matches: 10.

The material sequenced was memory CD4+ T cells from blood. The chain uses TRBV7-2 and TRBJ2-7; 7 positions agree with TRBD2. The sequence was collected from an adult in good health and CMV-seronegative. CDR3 amino acids: CASSFPLAGVHEQYF. The CDR3 bases are TGTGCCAGCAGCTTCCCTCTCGCGGGAGTCCACGAGCAGTACTTC.